This T cell receptor (beta chain) was sequenced in a study of shared clonotypes between healthy human individuals. This clone was detected only a few times. HIV-negative, healthy adults without recent acute infections or vaccinations were the donors. The run depth of the assay was deep. Sequencing was performed with immunoSEQ multiplex PCR; in TCRdb, only in-frame clones are kept and a portion is missing. This sample has millions of clones, with 85% to 95% found just once. The CDR3 has 12 amino acids. Trimming shortened V by 4 bases and J by 7 bases, and 10 bases separated the two germline ends. The germline V gene encodes CDR1 SEHNR and CDR2 FQNEAQ (reference sequence).

The sequencing input was naive CD4+ T cells from PBMCs. The subset here: CD45RA+ positively selected. This clonotype originated in a man aged 18 to 29 in good health. Some clones in this sample may be carry-over from other donors' samples. The chain recombines TRBV7-9 with TRBJ1-1; a weak D match, TRBD1 (5 bases). CDR3 nucleotide sequence: TGTGCCAGCAGCTATCCCGGGGGTGAAGCTTTCTTT. Translated: CASSYPGGEAFF.